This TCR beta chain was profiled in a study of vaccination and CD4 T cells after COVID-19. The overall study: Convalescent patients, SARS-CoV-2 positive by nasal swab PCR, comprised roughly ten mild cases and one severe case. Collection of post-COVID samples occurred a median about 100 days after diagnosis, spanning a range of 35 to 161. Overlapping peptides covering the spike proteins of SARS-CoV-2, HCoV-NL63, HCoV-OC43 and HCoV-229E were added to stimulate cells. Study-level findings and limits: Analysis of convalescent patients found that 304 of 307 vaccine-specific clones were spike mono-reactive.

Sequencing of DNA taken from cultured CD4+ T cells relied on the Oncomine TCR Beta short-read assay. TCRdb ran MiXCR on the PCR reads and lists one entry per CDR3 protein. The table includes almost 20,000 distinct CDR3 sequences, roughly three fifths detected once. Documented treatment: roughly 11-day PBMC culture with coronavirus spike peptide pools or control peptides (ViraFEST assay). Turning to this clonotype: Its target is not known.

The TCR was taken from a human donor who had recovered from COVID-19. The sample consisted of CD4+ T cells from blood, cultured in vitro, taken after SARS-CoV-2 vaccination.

The CDR3: CASRAVTGGEQYF. CDR3 nucleotide sequence: TGTGCCAGCAGGGCAGTAACAGGGGGCGAGCAGTACTTC. The rearrangement uses TRBV7-8 and TRBJ2-7; 8 bases fit TRBD1. V lost 6 bases to trimming and J lost 6 bases; unmatched junction nucleotides: 7. The CDR3 totals 13 residues. The germline V gene has CDR1 SGHVS and CDR2 FQNEAQ.